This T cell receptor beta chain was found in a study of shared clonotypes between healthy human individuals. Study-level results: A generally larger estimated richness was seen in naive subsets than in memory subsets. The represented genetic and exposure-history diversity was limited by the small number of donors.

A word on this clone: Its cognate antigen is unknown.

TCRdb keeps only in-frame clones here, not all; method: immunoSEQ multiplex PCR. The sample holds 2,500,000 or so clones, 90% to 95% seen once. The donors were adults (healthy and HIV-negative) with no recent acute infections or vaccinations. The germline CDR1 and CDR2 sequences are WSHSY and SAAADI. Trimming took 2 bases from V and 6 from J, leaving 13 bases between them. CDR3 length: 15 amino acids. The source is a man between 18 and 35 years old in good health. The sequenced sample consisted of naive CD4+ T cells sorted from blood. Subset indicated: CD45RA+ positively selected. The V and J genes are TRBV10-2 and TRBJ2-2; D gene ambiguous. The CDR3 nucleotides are TGCGCCAGCAGTGAGAGGGCTACTTTCTCCGGGGAGCTGTTTTTT. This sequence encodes CASSERATFSGELFF.